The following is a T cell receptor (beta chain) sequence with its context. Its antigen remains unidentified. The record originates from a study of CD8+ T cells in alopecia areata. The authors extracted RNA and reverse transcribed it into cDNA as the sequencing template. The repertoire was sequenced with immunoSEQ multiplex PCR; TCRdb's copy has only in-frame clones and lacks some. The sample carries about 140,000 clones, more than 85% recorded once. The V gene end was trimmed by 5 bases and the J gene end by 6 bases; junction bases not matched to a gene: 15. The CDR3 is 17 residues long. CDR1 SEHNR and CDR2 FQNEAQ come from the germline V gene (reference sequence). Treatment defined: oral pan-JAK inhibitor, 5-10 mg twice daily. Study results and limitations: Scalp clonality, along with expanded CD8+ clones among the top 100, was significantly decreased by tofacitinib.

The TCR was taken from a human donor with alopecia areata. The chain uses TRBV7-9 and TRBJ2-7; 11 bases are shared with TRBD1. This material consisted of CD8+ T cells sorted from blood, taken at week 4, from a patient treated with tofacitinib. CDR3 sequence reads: CASSPRTGGERELEQYF. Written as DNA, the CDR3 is TGTGCCAGCAGCCCGAGGACAGGGGGCGAGCGGGAGCTCGAGCAGTACTTC.